The clone carrying this T cell receptor beta chain was recorded a few times. Among the donors, all were healthy bone marrow donors. The primer mix had 60 Vbeta and 13 Jbeta primers. The protocol was immunoSEQ multiplex PCR, while the TCRdb copy is restricted to in-frame clones and leaves out a portion. Among roughly 100,000 clones listed, 78% were seen once. This CDR3 comprises 16 residues. From germline, CDR1 is LNHDA and CDR2 SQIVND (reference sequence). V was clipped by 6 bases and J by 2 bases, with 17 bases between them. The data belong to a study of cytomegalovirus exposure and HLA in healthy donors.

The chain has TRBV19 and TRBJ1-5; TRBD1 is a possible D gene (6 bases). Sequenced material: PBMCs. This receptor was identified in a young man in good health and CMV-seronegative. The CDR3 region is CASSPDRSRGNQPQHF. CDR3 in DNA: TGTGCCAGTAGCCCTGACAGGAGCCGGGGCAATCAGCCCCAGCATTTT.